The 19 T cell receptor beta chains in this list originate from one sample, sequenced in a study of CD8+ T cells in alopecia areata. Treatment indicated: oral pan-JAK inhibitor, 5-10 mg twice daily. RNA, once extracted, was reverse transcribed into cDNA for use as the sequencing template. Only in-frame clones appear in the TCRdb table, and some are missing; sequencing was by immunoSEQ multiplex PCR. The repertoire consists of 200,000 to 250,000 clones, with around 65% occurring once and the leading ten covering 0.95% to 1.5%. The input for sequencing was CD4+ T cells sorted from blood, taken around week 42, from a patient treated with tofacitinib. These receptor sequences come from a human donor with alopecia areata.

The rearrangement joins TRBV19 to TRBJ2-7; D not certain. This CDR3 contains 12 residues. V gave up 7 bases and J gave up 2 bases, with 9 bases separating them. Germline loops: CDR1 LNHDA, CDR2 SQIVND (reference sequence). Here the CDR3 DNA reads TGTGCCAGTAATGGACCTACCTACGAGCAGTACTTC. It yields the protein CASNGPTYEQYF.

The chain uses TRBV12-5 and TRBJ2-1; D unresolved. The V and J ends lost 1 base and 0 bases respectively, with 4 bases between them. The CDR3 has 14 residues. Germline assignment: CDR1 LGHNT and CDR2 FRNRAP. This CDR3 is CASGLGGSYNEQFF. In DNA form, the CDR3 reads TGTGCTAGTGGTTTGGGTGGCTCCTACAATGAGCAGTTCTTC.

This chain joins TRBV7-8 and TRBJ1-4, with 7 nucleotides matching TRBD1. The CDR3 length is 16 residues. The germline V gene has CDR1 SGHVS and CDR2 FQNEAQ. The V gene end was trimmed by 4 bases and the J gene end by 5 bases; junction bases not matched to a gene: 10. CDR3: CASSSTDRALNEKLFF. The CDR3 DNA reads TGTGCCAGCAGCTCTACTGACAGGGCCTTAAATGAAAAACTGTTTTTT.

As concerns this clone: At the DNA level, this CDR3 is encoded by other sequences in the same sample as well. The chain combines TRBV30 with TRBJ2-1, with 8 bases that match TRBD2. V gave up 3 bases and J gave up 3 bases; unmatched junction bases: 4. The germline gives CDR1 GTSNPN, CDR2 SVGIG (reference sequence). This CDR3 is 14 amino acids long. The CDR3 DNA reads TGTGCCTGGAGAGGCCTAGCGGGCTACAATGAGCAGTTCTTC. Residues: CAWRGLAGYNEQFF.

CDR3 sequence: CASSEEWIWVTSGGKETQYF. The CDR3 bases are TGTGCCAGCAGTGAAGAGTGGATATGGGTGACTAGTGGGGGAAAAGAGACCCAGTACTTC. The chain recombines TRBV2 with TRBJ2-5; a weak D match, TRBD2 (6 bases). V was cut by 1 base and J by 3 bases, with 27 bases left in between. The CDR3 length is 20 residues. Germline V gene data show CDR1 as SNHLY and CDR2 as FYNNEI.

The CDR3: CAWSQFMNTEAFF. CDR3 nucleotide sequence: TGTGCCTGGAGTCAATTCATGAACACTGAAGCTTTCTTT. This chain joins TRBV30 and TRBJ1-1; D is undetermined. V lost 2 bases to trimming and J lost 0 bases, with 7 bases between them. The CDR3 runs 13 residues. Germline values: CDR1 GTSNPN, CDR2 SVGIG (reference sequence).

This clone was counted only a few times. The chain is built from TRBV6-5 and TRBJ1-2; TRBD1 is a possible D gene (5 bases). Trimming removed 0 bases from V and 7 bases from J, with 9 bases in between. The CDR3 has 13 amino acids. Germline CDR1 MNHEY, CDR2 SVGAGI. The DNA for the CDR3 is TGTGCCAGCAGTTACTCCCAGGGTTCTGGCTACACCTTC. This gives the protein CASSYSQGSGYTF.

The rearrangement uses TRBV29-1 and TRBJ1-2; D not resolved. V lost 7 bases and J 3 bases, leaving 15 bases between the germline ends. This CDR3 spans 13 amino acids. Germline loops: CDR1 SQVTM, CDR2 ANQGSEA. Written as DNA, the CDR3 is TGCAGCGCCGAGGGAGGTGGCCACTATGGCTACACCTTC. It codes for CSAEGGGHYGYTF.

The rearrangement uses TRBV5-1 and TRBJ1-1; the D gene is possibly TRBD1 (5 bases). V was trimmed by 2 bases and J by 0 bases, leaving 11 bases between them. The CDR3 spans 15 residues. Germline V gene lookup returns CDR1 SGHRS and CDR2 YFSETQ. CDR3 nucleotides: TGCGCCAGCAGCTTTAACCTACAGGTGAACACTGAAGCTTTCTTT. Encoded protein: CASSFNLQVNTEAFF.

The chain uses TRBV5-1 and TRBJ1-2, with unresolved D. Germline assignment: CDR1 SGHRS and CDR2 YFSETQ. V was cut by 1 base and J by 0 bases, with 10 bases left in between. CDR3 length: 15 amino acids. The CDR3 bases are TGCGCCAGCAGCTTGACGGGGAACCCTAACTATGGCTACACCTTC. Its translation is CASSLTGNPNYGYTF.

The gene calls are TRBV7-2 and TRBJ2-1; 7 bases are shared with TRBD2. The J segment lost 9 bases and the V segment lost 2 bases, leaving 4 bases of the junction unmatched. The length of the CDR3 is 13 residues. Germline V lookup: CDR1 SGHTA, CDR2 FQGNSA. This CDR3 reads CASSLWTGGEQFF. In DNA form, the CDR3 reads TGTGCCAGCAGCTTATGGACGGGAGGTGAGCAGTTCTTC.

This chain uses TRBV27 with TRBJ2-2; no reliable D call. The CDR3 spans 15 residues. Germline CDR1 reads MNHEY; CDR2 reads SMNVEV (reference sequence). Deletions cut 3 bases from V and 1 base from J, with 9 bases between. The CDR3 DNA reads TGTGCCAGCAGTTTCAGAGCGATGAACACCGGGGAGCTGTTTTTT. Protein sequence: CASSFRAMNTGELFF.

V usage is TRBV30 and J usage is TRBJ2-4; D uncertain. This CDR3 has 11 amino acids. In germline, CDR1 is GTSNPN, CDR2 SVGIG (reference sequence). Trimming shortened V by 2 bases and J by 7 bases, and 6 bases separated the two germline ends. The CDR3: CAWSRPNIQYF. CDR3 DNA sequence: TGTGCCTGGAGTCGGCCGAACATTCAGTACTTC.

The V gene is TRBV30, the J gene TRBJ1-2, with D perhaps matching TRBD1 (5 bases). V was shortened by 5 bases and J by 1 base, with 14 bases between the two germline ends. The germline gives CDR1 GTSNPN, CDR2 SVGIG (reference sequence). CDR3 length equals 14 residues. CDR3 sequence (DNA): TGTGCCTGGTACTTTGGGACGCATAACTATGGCTACACCTTC. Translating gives CAWYFGTHNYGYTF.

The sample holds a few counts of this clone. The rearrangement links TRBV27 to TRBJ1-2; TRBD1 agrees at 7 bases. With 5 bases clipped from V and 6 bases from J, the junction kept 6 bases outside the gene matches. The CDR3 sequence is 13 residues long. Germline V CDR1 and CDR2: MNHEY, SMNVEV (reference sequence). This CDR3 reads CASSPGTVDGYTF. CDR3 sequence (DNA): TGTGCCAGCAGTCCCGGGACAGTCGATGGCTACACCTTC.

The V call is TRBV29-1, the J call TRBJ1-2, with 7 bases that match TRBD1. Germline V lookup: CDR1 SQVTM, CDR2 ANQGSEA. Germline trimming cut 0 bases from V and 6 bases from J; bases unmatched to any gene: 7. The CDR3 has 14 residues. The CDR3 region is CSVEDPSRGNGYTF. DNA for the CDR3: TGCAGCGTTGAAGACCCATCCAGGGGGAATGGCTACACCTTC.

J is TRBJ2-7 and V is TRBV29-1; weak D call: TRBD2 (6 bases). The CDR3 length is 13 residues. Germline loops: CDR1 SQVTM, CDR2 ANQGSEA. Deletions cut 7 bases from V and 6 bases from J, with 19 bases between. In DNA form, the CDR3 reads TGCAGCGGCCAAAACGGCGGGGACGCCGAGCAGTACTTC. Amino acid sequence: CSGQNGGDAEQYF.

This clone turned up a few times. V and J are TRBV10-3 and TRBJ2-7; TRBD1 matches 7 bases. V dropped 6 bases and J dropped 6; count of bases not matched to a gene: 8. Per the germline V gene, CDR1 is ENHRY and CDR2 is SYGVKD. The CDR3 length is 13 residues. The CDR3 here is CAISYRTGGEQYF. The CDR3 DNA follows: TGTGCCATCAGCTACCGGACAGGAGGCGAGCAGTACTTC.

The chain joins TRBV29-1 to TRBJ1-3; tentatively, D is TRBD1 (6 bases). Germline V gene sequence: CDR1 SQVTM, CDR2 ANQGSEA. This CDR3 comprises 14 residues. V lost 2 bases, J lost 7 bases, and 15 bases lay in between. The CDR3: CSVETGMIGNTIYF. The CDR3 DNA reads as TGCAGCGTTGAAACAGGGATGATTGGGAACACCATATATTTT.